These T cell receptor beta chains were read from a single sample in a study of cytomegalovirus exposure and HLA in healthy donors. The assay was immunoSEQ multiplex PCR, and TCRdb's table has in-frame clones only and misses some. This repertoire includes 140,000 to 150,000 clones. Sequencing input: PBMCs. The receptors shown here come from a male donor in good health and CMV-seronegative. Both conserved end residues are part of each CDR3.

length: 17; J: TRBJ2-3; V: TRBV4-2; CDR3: CASSRPPQEGGTDTQYF
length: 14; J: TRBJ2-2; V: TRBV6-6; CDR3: CAAGGGLNTGELFF
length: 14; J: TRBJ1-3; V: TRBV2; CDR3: CASSPGVPGNTIYF
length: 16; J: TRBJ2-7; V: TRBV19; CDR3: CASSISGTAPTYEQYF
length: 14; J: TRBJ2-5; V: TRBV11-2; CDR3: CASSITGGQETQYF
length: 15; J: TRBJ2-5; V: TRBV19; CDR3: CASTSHGTRQETQYF
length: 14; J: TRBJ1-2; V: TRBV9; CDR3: CASSVVGTGRGYTF
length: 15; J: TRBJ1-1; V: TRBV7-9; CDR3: CASSSPTDLNTEAFF
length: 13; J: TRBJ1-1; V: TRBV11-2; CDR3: CASTRPRETKAFF
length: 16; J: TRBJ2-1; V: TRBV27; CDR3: CASSPPLAGAYNEQFF
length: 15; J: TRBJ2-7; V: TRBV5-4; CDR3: CASSIYRDRSYEQYF
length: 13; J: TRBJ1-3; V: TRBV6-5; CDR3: CASSYSSGNTIYF
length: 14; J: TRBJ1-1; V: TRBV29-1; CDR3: CSAGGPLLNTEAFF
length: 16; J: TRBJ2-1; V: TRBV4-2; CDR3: CASSQEQGARLNEQFF
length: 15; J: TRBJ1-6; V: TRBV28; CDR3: CASLSPGVVNSPLHF
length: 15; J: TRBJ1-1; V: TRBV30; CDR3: CAWRNPGQGAAEAFF
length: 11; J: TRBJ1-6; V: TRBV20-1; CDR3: CSARQNSPLHF
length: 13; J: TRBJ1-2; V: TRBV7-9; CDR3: CASSFAHEGGYTF
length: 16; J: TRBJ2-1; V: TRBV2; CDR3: CASSELTSGSGAEQFF
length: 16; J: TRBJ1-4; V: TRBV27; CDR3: CASSLLTGEGSEKLFF
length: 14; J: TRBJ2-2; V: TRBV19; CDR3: CASSIALSTGELFF
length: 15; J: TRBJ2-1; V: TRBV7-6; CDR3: CASSLVQALYNEQFF
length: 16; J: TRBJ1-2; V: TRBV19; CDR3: CASSTNGAGGQGGYTF
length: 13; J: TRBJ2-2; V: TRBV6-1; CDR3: CASASTGTGELFF
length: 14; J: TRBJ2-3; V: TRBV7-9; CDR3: CASSRGTGIDTQYF
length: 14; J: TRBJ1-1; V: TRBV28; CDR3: CASSSPTTNTEAFF
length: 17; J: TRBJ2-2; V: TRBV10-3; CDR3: CAISSGRTGGHSGELFF
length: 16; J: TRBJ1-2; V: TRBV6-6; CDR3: CASSPHPGQGAGGYTF
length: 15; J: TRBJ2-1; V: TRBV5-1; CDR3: CASSSLAPGFNEQFF
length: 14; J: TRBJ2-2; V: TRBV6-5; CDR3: CASSHGQGGGELFF
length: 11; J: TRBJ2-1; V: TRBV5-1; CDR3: CASSLIREQFF
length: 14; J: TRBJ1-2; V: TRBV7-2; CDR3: CASSSRTANYGYTF
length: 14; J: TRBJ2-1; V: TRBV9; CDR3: CASSVAGQVNEQFF
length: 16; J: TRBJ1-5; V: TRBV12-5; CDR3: CASGLTDRDGNQPQHF
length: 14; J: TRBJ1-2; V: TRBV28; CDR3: CASTLGQPFYGYTF
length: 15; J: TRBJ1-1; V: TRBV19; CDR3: CASSIAPDTPTEAFF
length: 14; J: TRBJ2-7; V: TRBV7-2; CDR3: CASSLQSPQREQYF
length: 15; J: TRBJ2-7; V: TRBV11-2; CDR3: CASSFHRGFSYEQYF
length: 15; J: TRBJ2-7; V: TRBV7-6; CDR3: CASSLTVGRTYEQYF
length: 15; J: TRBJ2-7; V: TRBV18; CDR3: CASSPRSAGPYEQYF
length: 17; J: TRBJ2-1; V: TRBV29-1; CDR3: CSVGVRGTSGEDNEQFF
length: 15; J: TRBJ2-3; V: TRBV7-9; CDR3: CASSLTLADTDTQYF
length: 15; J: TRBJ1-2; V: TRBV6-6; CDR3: CASSYAGTGERGYTF
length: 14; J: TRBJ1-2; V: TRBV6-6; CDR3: CASSPRTGNYGYTF
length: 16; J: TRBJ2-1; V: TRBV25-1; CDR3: CASSEFGQGSSDEQFF
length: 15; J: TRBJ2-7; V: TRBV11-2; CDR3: CASSAGTSGTYEQYF
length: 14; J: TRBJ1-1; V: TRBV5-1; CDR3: CASSLERGRDEAFF
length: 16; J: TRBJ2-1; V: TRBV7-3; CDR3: CASSLIGTGLYNEQFF
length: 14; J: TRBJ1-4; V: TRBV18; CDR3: CASSPSGTNEKLFF
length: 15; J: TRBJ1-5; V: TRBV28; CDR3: CASTTQGAGITAQHF
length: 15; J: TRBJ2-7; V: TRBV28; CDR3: CASSFPGQGGNEQYF
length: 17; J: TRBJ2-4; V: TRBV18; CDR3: CASSPRASGQGNNIQYF
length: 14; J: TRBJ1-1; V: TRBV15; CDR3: CATSRGREGTEAFF
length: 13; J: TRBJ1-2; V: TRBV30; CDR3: CAWSAGHFYGYTF
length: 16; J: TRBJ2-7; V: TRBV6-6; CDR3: CASSYSTDWGSYEQYF
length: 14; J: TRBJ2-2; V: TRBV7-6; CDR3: CASSLDSSTGELFF
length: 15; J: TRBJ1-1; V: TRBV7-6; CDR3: CASSPGQGARPEAFF
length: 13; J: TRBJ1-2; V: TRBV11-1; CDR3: CASSLGRGIGYTF
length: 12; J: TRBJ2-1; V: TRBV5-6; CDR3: CASSLVPNEQFF
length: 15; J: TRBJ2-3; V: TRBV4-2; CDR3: CASSQGASETDTQYF